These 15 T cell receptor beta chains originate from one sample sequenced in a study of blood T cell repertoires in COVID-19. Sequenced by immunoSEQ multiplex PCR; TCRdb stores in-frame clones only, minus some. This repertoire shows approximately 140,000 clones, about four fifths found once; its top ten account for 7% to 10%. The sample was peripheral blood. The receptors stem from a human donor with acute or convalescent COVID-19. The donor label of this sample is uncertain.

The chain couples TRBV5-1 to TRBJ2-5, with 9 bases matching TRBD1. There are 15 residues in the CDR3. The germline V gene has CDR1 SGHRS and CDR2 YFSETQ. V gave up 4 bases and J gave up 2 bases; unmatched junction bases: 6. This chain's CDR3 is CASSQTGGRQETQYF. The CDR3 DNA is TGCGCCAGCAGCCAGACAGGGGGACGACAAGAGACCCAGTACTTC.

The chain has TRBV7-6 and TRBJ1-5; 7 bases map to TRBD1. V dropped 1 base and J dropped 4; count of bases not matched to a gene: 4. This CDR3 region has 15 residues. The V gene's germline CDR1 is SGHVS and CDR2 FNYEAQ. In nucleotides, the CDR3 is TGTGCCAGCAGCTTAGTACAGGGGTCTAATCAGCCCCAGCATTTT. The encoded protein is CASSLVQGSNQPQHF.

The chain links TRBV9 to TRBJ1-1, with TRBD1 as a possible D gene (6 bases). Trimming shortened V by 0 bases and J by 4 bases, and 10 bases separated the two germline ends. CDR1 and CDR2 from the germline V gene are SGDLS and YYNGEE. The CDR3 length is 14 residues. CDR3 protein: CASSVGGLRTEAFF. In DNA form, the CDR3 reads TGTGCCAGCAGCGTAGGGGGGCTACGCACTGAAGCTTTCTTT. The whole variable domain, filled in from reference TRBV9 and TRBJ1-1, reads DSGVTQTPKHLITATGQRVTLRCSPRSGDLSVYWYQQSLDQGLQFLIQYYNGEERAKGNILERFSAQQFPDLHSELNLSSLELGDSALYFCASSVGGLRTEAFFGQGTRLTVV.

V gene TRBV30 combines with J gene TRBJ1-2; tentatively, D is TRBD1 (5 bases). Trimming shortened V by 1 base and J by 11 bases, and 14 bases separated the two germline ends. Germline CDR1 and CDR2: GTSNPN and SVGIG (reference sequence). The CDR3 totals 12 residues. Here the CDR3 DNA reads TGTGCCTGGAGTGGGCCAGGGATCGTGTACACCTTC. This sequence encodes CAWSGPGIVYTF.

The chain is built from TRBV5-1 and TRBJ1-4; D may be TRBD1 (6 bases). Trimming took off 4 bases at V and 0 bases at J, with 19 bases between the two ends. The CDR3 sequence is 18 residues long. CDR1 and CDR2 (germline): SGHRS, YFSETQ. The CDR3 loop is CASSRDRIKIATNEKLFF. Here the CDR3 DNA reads TGCGCCAGCAGCCGAGACAGGATTAAGATTGCAACTAATGAAAAACTGTTTTTT.

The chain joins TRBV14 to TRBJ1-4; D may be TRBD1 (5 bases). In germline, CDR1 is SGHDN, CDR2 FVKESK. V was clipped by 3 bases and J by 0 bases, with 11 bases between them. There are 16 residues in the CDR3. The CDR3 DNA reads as TGTGCCAGCAGCCATTGGACACTCGCAACTAATGAAAAACTGTTTTTT. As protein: CASSHWTLATNEKLFF.

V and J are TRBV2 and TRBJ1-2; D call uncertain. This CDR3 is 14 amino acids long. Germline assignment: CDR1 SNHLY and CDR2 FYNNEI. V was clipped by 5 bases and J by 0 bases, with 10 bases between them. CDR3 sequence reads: CASSSTYPNYGYTF. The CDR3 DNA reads TGTGCCAGCAGTTCGACATATCCTAACTATGGCTACACCTTC.

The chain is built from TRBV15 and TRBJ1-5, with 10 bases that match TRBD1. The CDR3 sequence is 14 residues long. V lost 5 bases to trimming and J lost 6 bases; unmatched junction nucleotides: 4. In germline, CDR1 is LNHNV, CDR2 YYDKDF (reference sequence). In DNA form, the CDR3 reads TGTGCCACCAGCTCTGGGACAGGGGCTCAGCCCCAGCATTTT. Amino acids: CATSSGTGAQPQHF.

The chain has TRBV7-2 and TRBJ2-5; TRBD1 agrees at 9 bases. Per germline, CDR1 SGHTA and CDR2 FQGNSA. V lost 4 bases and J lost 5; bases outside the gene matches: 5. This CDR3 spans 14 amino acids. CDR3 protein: CASSSNRGRETQYF. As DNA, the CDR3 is TGTGCCAGCAGCTCCAACAGGGGGCGGGAGACCCAGTACTTC.

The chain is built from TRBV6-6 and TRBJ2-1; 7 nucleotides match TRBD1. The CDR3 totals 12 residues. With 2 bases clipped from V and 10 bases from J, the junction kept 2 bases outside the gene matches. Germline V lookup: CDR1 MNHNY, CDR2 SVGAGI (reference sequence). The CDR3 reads CASSYPQGEQFF. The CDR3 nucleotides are TGTGCCAGCAGTTACCCACAGGGGGAGCAGTTCTTC.

The CDR3 reads CASSYWAGGSETQYF. The DNA for the CDR3 is TGTGCCAGCAGTTACTGGGCAGGGGGCAGCGAGACCCAGTACTTC. V usage is TRBV6-6 and J usage is TRBJ2-5, with 8 bases fitting TRBD1. V shed 1 base, J shed 5 bases, and the junction held 6 bases outside the gene matches. CDR3 length: 15 amino acids. The germline CDR1 and CDR2 sequences are MNHNY and SVGAGI (reference sequence).

CDR3 nucleotide sequence: TGTGCCAGCAGCGTGGGGACAGGGTATGAGGAGACCCAGTACTTC. This codes for CASSVGTGYEETQYF. The V and J genes are TRBV9 and TRBJ2-5; 9 nucleotides line up with TRBD1. The CDR3 is made up of 15 amino acids. Trimming took 2 bases from V and 5 from J; bases not matched to a gene: 7. Germline-derived CDR1 and CDR2 are SGDLS and YYNGEE. The full variable domain, in which reference TRBV9 and TRBJ2-5 provide the parts outside the CDR3, is DSGVTQTPKHLITATGQRVTLRCSPRSGDLSVYWYQQSLDQGLQFLIQYYNGEERAKGNILERFSAQQFPDLHSELNLSSLELGDSALYFCASSVGTGYEETQYFGPGTRLLVL.

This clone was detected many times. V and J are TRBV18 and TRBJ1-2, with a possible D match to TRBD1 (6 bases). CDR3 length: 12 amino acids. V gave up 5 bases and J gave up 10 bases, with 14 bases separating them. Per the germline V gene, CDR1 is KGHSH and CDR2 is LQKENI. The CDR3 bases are TGTGCCAGCTCATTTAACAGGGATGACTACACCTTC. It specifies CASSFNRDDYTF. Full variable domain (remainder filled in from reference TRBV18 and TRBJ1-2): NAGVMQNPRHLVRRRGQEARLRCSPMKGHSHVYWYRQLPEEGLKFMVYLQKENIIDESGMPKERFSAEFPKEGPSILRIQQVVRGDSAAYFCASSFNRDDYTFGSGTRLTVV.

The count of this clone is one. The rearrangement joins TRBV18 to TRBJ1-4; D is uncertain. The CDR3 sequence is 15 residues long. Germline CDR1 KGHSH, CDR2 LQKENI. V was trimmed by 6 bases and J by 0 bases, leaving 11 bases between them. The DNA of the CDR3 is TGTGCCAGCTCCCCCTCGTTTGCAACTAATGAAAAACTGTTTTTT. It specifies CASSPSFATNEKLFF.

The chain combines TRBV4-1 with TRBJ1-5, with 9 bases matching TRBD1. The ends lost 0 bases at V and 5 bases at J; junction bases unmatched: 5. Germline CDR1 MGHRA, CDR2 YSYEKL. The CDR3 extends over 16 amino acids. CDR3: CASSQDRDRVDQPQHF. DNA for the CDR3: TGCGCCAGCAGCCAAGATAGGGACAGGGTCGATCAGCCCCAGCATTTT.